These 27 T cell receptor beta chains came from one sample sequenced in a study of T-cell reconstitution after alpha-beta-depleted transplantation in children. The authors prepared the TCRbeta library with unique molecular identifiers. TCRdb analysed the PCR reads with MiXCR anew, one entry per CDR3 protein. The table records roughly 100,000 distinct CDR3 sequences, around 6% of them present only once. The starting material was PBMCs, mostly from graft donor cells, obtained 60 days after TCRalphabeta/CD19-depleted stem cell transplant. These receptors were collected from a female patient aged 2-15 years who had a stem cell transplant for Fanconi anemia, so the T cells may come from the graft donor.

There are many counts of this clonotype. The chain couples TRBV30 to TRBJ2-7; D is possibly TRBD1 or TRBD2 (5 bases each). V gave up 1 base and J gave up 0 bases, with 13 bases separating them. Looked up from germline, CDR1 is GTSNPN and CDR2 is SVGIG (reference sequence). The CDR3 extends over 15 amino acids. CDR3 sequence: CAWSAGTLSSYEQYF. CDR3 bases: TGTGCCTGGAGTGCCGGGACCTTAAGCTCCTACGAGCAGTACTTC.

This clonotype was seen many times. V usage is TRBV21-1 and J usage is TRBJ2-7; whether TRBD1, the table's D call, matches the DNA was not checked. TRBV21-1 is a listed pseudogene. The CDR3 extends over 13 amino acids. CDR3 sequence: CASSNTGTGGQYF. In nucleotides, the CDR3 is TGTGCCAGCAGCAATACCGGGACAGGCGGGCAGTACTTC.

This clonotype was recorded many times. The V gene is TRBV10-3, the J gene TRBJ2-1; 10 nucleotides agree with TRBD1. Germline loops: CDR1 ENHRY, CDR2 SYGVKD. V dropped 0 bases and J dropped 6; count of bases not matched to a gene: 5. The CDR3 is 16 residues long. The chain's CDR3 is CAISESFGQGGNEQFF. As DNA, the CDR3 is TGTGCCATCAGTGAGTCGTTCGGACAGGGGGGCAATGAGCAGTTCTTC.

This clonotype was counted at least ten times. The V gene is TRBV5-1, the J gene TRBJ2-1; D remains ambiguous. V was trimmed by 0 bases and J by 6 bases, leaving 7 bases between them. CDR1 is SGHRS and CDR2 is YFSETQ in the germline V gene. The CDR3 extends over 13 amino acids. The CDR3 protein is CASSLGVANEQFF. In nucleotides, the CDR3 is TGCGCCAGCAGCTTGGGGGTAGCCAATGAGCAGTTCTTC.

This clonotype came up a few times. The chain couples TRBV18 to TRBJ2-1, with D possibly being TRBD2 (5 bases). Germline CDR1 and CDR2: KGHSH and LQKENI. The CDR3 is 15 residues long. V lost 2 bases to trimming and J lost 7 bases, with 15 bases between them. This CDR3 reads CASSPTRQGWNEQFF. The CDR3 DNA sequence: TGTGCCAGCTCACCAACTAGGCAAGGTTGGAATGAGCAGTTCTTC. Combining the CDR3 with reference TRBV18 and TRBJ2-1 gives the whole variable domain NAGVMQNPRHLVRRRGQEARLRCSPMKGHSHVYWYRQLPEEGLKFMVYLQKENIIDESGMPKERFSAEFPKEGPSILRIQQVVRGDSAAYFCASSPTRQGWNEQFFGPGTRLTVL.

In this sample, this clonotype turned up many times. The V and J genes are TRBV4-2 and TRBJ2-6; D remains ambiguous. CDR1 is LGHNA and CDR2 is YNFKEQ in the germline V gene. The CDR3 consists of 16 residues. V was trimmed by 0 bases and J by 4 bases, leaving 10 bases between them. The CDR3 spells CASSQESLWGANVLTF. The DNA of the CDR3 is TGTGCCAGCAGCCAAGAATCACTGTGGGGGGCCAACGTCCTGACTTTC.

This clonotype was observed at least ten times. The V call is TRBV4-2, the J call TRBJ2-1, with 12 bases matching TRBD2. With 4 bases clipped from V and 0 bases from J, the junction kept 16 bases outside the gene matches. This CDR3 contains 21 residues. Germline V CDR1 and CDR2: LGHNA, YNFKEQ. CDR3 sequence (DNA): TGTGCCAGCAGCCCGGCACGGCTAGCGGGAGGGGTGGGGAGCTCCTACAATGAGCAGTTCTTC. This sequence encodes CASSPARLAGGVGSSYNEQFF.

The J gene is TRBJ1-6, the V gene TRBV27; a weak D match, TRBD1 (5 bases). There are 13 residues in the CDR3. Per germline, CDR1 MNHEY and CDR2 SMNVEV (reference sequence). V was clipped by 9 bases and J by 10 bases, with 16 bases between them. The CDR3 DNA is TGTGCCAGGAACCAAGGGGAGAGCTCACCCCTCCACTTT. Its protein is CARNQGESSPLHF.

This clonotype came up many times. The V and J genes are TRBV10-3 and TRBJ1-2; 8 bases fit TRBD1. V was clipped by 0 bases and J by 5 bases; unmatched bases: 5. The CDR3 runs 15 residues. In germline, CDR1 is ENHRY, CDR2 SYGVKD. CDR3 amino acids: CAISESRGQDYGYTF. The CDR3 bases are TGTGCCATCAGTGAGTCGAGGGGACAGGATTATGGCTACACCTTC.

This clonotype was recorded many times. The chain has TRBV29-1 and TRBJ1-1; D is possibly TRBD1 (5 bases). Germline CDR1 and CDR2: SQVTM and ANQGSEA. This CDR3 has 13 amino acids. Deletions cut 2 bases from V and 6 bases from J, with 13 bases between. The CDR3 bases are TGCAGCGTTGAACAGGGTTGGGAGGCTGAAGCTTTCTTT. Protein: CSVEQGWEAEAFF.

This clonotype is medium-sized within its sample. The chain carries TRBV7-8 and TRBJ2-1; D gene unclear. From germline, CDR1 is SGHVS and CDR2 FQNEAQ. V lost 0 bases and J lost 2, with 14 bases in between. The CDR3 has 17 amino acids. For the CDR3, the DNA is TGTGCCAGCAGCTTAGCTCTAGTCCTCCGGCCCTACAATGAGCAGTTCTTC. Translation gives CASSLALVLRPYNEQFF.

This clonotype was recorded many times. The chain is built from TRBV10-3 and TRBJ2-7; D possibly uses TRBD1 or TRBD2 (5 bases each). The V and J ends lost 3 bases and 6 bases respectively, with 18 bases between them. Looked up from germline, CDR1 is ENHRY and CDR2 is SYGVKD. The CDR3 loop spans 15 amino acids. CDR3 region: CAISDALGTLIEQYF. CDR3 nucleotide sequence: TGTGCCATCAGTGATGCCCTCGGGACCCTTATCGAGCAGTACTTC.

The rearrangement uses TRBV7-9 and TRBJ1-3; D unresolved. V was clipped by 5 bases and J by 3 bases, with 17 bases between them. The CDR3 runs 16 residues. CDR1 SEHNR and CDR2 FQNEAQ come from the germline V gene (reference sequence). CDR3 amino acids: CASSRSPVGSGNTIYF. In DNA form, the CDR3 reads TGTGCCAGCAGCCGATCTCCAGTAGGGAGTGGAAACACCATATATTTT.

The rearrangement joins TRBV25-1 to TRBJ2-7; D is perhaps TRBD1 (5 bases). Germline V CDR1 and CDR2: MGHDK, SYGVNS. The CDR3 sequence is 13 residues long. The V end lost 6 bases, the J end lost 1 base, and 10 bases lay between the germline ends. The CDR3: CASRARVSYEQYF. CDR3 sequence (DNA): TGTGCCAGCAGGGCCAGGGTATCCTACGAGCAGTACTTC.

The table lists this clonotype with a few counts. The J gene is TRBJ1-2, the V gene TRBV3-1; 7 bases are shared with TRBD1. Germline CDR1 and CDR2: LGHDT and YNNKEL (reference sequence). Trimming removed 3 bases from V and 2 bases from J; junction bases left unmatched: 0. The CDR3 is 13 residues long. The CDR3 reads CASSQTGNYGYTF. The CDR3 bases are TGTGCCAGCAGCCAGACAGGGAACTATGGCTACACCTTC.

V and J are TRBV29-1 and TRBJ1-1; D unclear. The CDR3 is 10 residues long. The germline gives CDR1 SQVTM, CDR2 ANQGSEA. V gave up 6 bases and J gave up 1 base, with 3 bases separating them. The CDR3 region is CSVGNTEAFF. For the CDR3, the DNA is TGCAGCGTGGGGAACACTGAAGCTTTCTTT. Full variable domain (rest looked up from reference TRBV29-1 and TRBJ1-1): SAVISQKPSRDICQRGTSLTIQCQVDSQVTMMFWYRQQPGQSLTLIATANQGSEATYESGFVIDKFPISRPNLTFSTLTVSNMSPEDSSIYLCSVGNTEAFFGQGTRLTVV.

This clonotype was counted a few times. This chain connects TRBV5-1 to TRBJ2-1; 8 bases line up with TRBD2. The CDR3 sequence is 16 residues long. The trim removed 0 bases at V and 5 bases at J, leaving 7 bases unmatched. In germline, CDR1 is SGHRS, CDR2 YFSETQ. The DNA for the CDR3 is TGCGCCAGCAGCTTGGCCCTGGGACTAGTCCACAATGAGCAGTTCTTC. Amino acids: CASSLALGLVHNEQFF. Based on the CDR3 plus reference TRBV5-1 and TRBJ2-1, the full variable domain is KAGVTQTPRYLIKTRGQQVTLSCSPISGHRSVSWYQQTPGQGLQFLFEYFSETQRNKGNFPGRFSGRQFSNSRSEMNVSTLELGDSALYLCASSLALGLVHNEQFFGPGTRLTVL.

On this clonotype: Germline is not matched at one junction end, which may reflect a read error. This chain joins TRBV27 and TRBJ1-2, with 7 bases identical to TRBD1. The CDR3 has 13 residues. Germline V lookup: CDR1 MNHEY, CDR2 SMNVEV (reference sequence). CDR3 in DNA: TGTGCCAGCAGGACAGACAGGGCCTATAGCTACACCTTC. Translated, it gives CASRTDRAYSYTF.

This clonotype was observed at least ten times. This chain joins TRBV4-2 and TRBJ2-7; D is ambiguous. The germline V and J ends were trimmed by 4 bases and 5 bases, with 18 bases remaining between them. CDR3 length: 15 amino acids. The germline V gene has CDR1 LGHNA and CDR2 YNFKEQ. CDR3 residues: CASSRDSPRVNEQYF. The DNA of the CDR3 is TGTGCCAGCAGCCGAGACTCGCCGAGAGTGAACGAGCAGTACTTC.

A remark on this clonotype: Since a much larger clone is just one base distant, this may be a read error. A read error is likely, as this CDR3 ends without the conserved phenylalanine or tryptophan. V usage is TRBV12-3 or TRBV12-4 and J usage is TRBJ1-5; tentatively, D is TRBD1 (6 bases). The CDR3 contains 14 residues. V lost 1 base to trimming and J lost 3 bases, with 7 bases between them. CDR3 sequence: CASSLDRDNQPQHY. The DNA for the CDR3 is TGTGCCAGCAGTTTAGACAGGGACAATCAGCCCCAGCATTAT.

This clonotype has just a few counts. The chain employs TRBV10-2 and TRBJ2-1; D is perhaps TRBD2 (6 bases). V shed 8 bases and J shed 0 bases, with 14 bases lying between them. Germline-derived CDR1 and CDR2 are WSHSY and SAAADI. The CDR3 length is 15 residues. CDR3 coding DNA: TGCGCCAGCGTTCCGCGGGGCTTCTCCTACAATGAGCAGTTCTTC. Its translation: CASVPRGFSYNEQFF.

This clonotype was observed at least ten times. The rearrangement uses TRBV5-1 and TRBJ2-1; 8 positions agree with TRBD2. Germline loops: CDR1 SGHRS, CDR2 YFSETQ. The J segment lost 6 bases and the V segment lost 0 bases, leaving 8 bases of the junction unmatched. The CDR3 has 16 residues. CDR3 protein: CASSLASGRSGNEQFF. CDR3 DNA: TGCGCCAGCAGCTTGGCGAGCGGGAGATCCGGCAATGAGCAGTTCTTC.

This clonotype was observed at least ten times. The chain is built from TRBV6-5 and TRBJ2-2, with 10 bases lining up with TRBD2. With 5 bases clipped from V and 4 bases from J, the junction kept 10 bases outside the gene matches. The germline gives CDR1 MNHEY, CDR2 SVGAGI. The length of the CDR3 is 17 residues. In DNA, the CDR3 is TGTGCCAGCAGTCAGGGTCGGCTAGCGGGAGTCACCGGGGAGCTGTTTTTT. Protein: CASSQGRLAGVTGELFF.

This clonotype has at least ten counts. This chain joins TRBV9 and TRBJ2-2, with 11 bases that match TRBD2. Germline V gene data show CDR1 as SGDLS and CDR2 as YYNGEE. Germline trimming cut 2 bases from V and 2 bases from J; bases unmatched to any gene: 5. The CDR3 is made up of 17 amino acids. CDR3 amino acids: CASSVGLAVINTGELFF. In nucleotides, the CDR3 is TGTGCCAGCAGCGTGGGACTAGCGGTGATAAACACCGGGGAGCTGTTTTTT.

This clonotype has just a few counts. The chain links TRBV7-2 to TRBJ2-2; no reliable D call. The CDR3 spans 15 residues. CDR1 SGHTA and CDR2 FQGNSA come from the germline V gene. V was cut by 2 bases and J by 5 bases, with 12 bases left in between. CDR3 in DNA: TGTGCCAGCAGCTTACCCCGTACGGTGACCGGGGAGCTGTTTTTT. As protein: CASSLPRTVTGELFF.

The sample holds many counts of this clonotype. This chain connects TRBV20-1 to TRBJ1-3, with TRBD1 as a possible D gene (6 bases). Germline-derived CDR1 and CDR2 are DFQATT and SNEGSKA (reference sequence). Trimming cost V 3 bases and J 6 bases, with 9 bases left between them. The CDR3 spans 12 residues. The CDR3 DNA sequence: TGCAGTGCTAGTGGACAGCCAAACACCATATATTTT. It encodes CSASGQPNTIYF.

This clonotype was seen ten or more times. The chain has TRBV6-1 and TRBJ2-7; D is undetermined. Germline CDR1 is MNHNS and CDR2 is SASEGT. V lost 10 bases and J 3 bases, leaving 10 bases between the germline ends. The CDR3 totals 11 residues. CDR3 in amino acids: CATVGVYEQYF. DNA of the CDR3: TGTGCCACTGTAGGAGTCTACGAGCAGTACTTC.